These 28 T cell receptor beta chains were sequenced from one sample in a study of T-cell reconstitution after alpha-beta-depleted transplantation in children. Study-level findings and limits: In patients about two months after transplant, alpha-beta T cells reportedly arose from several hundred expanded graft clones.

Researchers prepared the TCRbeta library using unique molecular identifiers, the study reports. TCRdb re-called the PCR reads through MiXCR, storing one row per CDR3 protein. This table has 25,000 to 35,000 distinct CDR3 sequences, under 7.5% appearing once. These receptors lack a known antigen. Sequenced material: peripheral blood, taken 60 days after TCRalphabeta/CD19-depleted stem cell transplant. The receptor set was obtained from a child under two years old who had a stem cell transplant for acute myeloid leukemia, so the T cells may come from the graft donor.

V and J are TRBV6-5 and TRBJ2-3; TRBD2 might be the D (6 bases). The germline V gene has CDR1 MNHEY and CDR2 SVGAGI. The CDR3 runs to 17 residues. Trimming stripped 0 bases from V and 4 bases from J, with 17 bases between. This CDR3 reads CASSYSSGTFGSDTQYF. CDR3 nucleotides: TGTGCCAGCAGTTACTCCTCCGGGACTTTTGGGTCAGATACGCAGTATTTT.

This clonotype has at least ten counts. V usage is TRBV29-1 and J usage is TRBJ2-2; D is possibly TRBD2 (6 bases). Germline CDR1 reads SQVTM; CDR2 reads ANQGSEA. The CDR3 has 17 amino acids. V was cut by 0 bases and J by 3 bases, with 17 bases left in between. CDR3 DNA sequence: TGCAGCGTTGAAGAATTTGGGGGGAGGACGGACACCGGGGAGCTGTTTTTT. As protein: CSVEEFGGRTDTGELFF.

This clonotype was found many times. This chain connects TRBV6-5 to TRBJ2-5; 8 positions match TRBD2. The ends lost 11 bases at V and 5 bases at J; junction bases unmatched: 1. The CDR3 consists of 10 residues. Per germline, CDR1 MNHEY and CDR2 SVGAGI. The CDR3 protein is CASGGETQYF. In nucleotides, the CDR3 is TGTGCCTCGGGGGGGGAGACCCAGTACTTC.

By share, this clonotype counts as medium-sized. The chain links TRBV7-9 to TRBJ2-5, with D perhaps matching TRBD1 (5 bases). The CDR3 totals 17 residues. The V gene's germline CDR1 is SEHNR and CDR2 FQNEAQ (reference sequence). With 3 bases removed from V and 1 base from J, the gap between germline ends came to 18 bases. The CDR3 DNA is TGTGCCAGCAGCTTTAACAGGTTCGAGCATTTCCAAGAGACCCAGTACTTC. This codes for CASSFNRFEHFQETQYF.

The sample holds many counts of this clonotype. The genes are TRBV28 and TRBJ2-7; no reliable D call. The CDR3 is made up of 17 amino acids. V shed 5 bases and J shed 5 bases, with 25 bases lying between them. The germline V gene has CDR1 MDHEN and CDR2 SYDVKM. In DNA, the CDR3 is TGTGCCAGCAGTCCATTTGACACCACCTCCCCCAACAACGAGCAGTACTTC. Protein: CASSPFDTTSPNNEQYF.

This clonotype was counted ten times or more. This chain joins TRBV5-1 and TRBJ2-1, with D possibly TRBD2 on 5 matching bases. CDR3 size: 15 residues. Germline loops: CDR1 SGHRS, CDR2 YFSETQ. V dropped 0 bases and J dropped 8 bases, with 15 bases sitting between them. The CDR3 spells CASSLVGLLRDEQFF. The CDR3 nucleotides read TGCGCCAGCAGCTTGGTCGGCCTTCTGAGGGATGAGCAGTTCTTC.

This clonotype was counted at least ten times. V is TRBV5-5 and J is TRBJ2-1; 10 nucleotides line up with TRBD2. Trimming removed 2 bases from V and 4 bases from J; junction bases left unmatched: 6. CDR1 SGHKS and CDR2 YYEKEE come from the germline V gene (reference sequence). There are 16 residues in the CDR3. The CDR3 is CASSFLLAGTYNEQFF. CDR3 coding DNA: TGTGCCAGCAGCTTCCTACTAGCGGGAACATACAATGAGCAGTTCTTC.

The V gene is TRBV6-2 or TRBV6-3, the J gene TRBJ2-3; TRBD1 agrees at 9 bases. The V segment lost 7 bases and the J segment 4 bases; nucleotides outside the gene matches: 12. CDR1 and CDR2 from the germline V gene are MNHEY and SVGEGT. This CDR3 has 16 residues. The CDR3 DNA follows: TGTGCCAGCACCCCCCTACAGGGGGCGCAGGCAGATACGCAGTATTTT. This translates into CASTPLQGAQADTQYF.

A few counts support this clonotype. This chain connects TRBV18 to TRBJ2-5, with TRBD1 matching over 10 bases. J lost 4 bases, V lost 0 bases, and 5 bases had no gene match. The CDR3 runs to 16 residues. The germline CDR1 and CDR2 sequences are KGHSH and LQKENI. CDR3 amino acids: CASSPPGQGSLETQYF. As DNA, the CDR3 is TGTGCCAGCTCACCACCGGGACAGGGGTCTTTAGAGACCCAGTACTTC. The whole variable domain, filled in from reference TRBV18 and TRBJ2-5, reads NAGVMQNPRHLVRRRGQEARLRCSPMKGHSHVYWYRQLPEEGLKFMVYLQKENIIDESGMPKERFSAEFPKEGPSILRIQQVVRGDSAAYFCASSPPGQGSLETQYFGPGTRLLVL.

This clonotype was seen many times. The V gene is TRBV5-1, the J gene TRBJ2-2, with 7 bases that match TRBD2. The length of the CDR3 is 17 residues. J gave up 2 bases and V 2 bases, and 9 bases lay outside the gene matches. Germline V lookup: CDR1 SGHRS, CDR2 YFSETQ. CDR3 nucleotide sequence: TGCGCCAGCAGCTTCAAAAAGACTAGCCCTAACACCGGGGAGCTGTTTTTT. This translates into CASSFKKTSPNTGELFF. The full variable domain, rest sourced from reference TRBV5-1 and TRBJ2-2, is KAGVTQTPRYLIKTRGQQVTLSCSPISGHRSVSWYQQTPGQGLQFLFEYFSETQRNKGNFPGRFSGRQFSNSRSEMNVSTLELGDSALYLCASSFKKTSPNTGELFFGEGSRLTVL.

This clonotype was seen many times. The genes are TRBV6-5 and TRBJ1-1, with D perhaps TRBD1 (6 bases). The CDR3 is made up of 14 amino acids. The germline CDR1 and CDR2 sequences are MNHEY and SVGAGI. The germline V and J ends were trimmed by 5 bases and 4 bases, with 14 bases remaining between them. CDR3 nucleotide sequence: TGTGCCAGCAGTCACACACAGGGTCCCACTGAAGCTTTCTTT. Protein sequence: CASSHTQGPTEAFF.

A remark on this clonotype: A much larger clone lies a single base off, so this may be a read error. This rearrangement joins TRBV7-8 to TRBJ2-1; tentative D call: TRBD2 (5 bases). Germline CDR1 SGHVS, CDR2 FQNEAQ. CDR3 size: 16 residues. V was pared by 1 base and J by 3 bases, with 13 bases between. CDR3 protein: CASSLELTGNYNEQFF. CDR3 nucleotide sequence: TGTGCCAGCAGCTTAGAGCTAACGGGGAACTACAATGAGCAGTTCTTC.

This clonotype was found many times. The V call is TRBV9, the J call TRBJ2-4, with a tentative D call TRBD2 (6 bases). The V gene lost 3 bases and the J gene lost 6 bases, with 10 bases spanning the gap. The CDR3 has 13 residues. From germline, CDR1 is SGDLS and CDR2 YYNGEE. The CDR3, as DNA: TGTGCCAGCAGCGCTGGGACTGCAAACATTCAGTACTTC. Its protein is CASSAGTANIQYF.

In this sample, this clonotype turned up many times. J is TRBJ2-2 and V is TRBV27, with 7 bases lining up with TRBD2. With V trimmed by 5 bases and J by 8 bases, 14 bases remained unmatched. The CDR3 sequence is 16 residues long. Germline V gene data show CDR1 as MNHEY and CDR2 as SMNVEV (reference sequence). CDR3 nucleotide sequence: TGTGCCAGCAGTCTCCTAGCGGTGTACGCTCCGGGGGAGCTGTTTTTT. This codes for CASSLLAVYAPGELFF.

In this sample, this clonotype turned up a few times. The genes are TRBV29-1 and TRBJ2-7, with a weak D call TRBD1 (5 bases). This CDR3 spans 12 amino acids. Per the germline V gene, CDR1 is SQVTM and CDR2 is ANQGSEA. The V gene lost 4 bases and the J gene lost 2 bases, with 9 bases spanning the gap. The CDR3 DNA follows: TGCAGCGTTGGGTCGACAGCCTACGAGCAGTACTTC. Its protein product is CSVGSTAYEQYF.

This clonotype turned up a few times. The chain has TRBV19 and TRBJ1-1; D is ambiguous. Between the trimmed V and J ends, which lost 1 base and 1 base, there was a span of 7 bases. There are 14 residues in the CDR3. Germline values: CDR1 LNHDA, CDR2 SQIVND (reference sequence). Here the CDR3 reads CASSIGQTNTEAFF. Here the CDR3 DNA reads TGTGCCAGTAGTATAGGTCAGACGAACACTGAAGCTTTCTTT.

This clonotype is deemed medium-sized. V gene TRBV20-1 combines with J gene TRBJ2-1; D not resolved. Germline-derived CDR1 and CDR2 are DFQATT and SNEGSKA (reference sequence). The CDR3 has 12 residues. Trimming left V 4 bases short and J 4 bases short, with 8 bases between. The CDR3, as DNA: TGCAGTGCTAACGCTGGATACAATGAGCAGTTCTTC. Amino acids: CSANAGYNEQFF.

This clonotype was counted ten times or more. V is TRBV12-3 or TRBV12-4 and J is TRBJ1-1; 7 bases match TRBD1. With 5 bases clipped from V and 4 bases from J, the junction kept 4 bases outside the gene matches. The CDR3 runs to 13 residues. As DNA, the CDR3 is TGTGCCAGCAGTCCCCGGGACAGCACTGAAGCTTTCTTT. It is translated as CASSPRDSTEAFF.

This clonotype was observed many times. J is TRBJ2-7 and V is TRBV29-1; tentatively, D is TRBD2 (5 bases). CDR1 SQVTM and CDR2 ANQGSEA come from the germline V gene. This CDR3 region has 13 residues. The V and J ends lost 4 bases and 3 bases respectively, with 13 bases between them. The CDR3 loop is CSVGGGLHYEQYF. CDR3 coding DNA: TGCAGCGTTGGAGGCGGGCTTCACTACGAGCAGTACTTC.

This clonotype was recorded at least ten times. The chain has TRBV5-6 and TRBJ2-7; no reliable D call. The CDR3 sequence is 12 residues long. V was clipped by 2 bases and J by 5 bases, with 8 bases between them. Per the germline V gene, CDR1 is SGHDT and CDR2 is YYEEEE. Written as DNA, the CDR3 is TGTGCCAGCAGCTTAATGGGAAACGAGCAGTACTTC. Translating gives CASSLMGNEQYF.

This clonotype has ten or more counts. The rearrangement uses TRBV12-3 or TRBV12-4 and TRBJ2-7; D not certain. Trimming pared 1 base from V and 2 bases from J, leaving 6 bases between. This CDR3 region has 13 residues. The CDR3 here is CASSLVVTYEQYF. For the CDR3, the DNA is TGTGCCAGCAGTTTAGTCGTCACCTACGAGCAGTACTTC.

This clonotype appeared many times. This chain joins TRBV5-4 and TRBJ2-4, with D possibly matching TRBD1 (6 bases). V was clipped by 4 bases and J by 3 bases, with 14 bases between them. In germline, CDR1 is SGHNT, CDR2 YYREEE (reference sequence). CDR3 length: 15 amino acids. CDR3 DNA sequence: TGTGCCAGCAGCGCCCTGACAGGAGACAAAAACATTCAGTACTTC. This gives the protein CASSALTGDKNIQYF. Variable domain in full (rest from reference TRBV5-4 and TRBJ2-4): ETGVTQSPTHLIKTRGQQVTLRCSSQSGHNTVSWYQQALGQGPQFIFQYYREEENGRGNFPPRFSGLQFPNYSSELNVNALELDDSALYLCASSALTGDKNIQYFGAGTRLSVL.

This clonotype was observed at least ten times. The chain employs TRBV30 and TRBJ2-1; D not certain. The CDR3 runs to 13 residues. Germline CDR1 GTSNPN, CDR2 SVGIG (reference sequence). Trimming left V 0 bases short and J 6 bases short, with 9 bases between. The DNA of the CDR3 is TGTGCCTGGAGTGTAGGCCCTAGCAATGAGCAGTTCTTC. Translation gives CAWSVGPSNEQFF. Filled out from reference TRBV30 and TRBJ2-1, the complete variable domain reads SQTIHQWPATLVQPVGSPLSLECTVEGTSNPNLYWYRQAAGRGLQLLFYSVGIGQISSEVPQNLSASRPQDRQFILSSKKLLLSDSGFYLCAWSVGPSNEQFFGPGTRLTVL.

This clonotype was observed at least ten times. The rearrangement joins TRBV4-3 to TRBJ2-2; 7 bases agree with TRBD1. V lost 1 base to trimming and J lost 5 bases; unmatched junction nucleotides: 4. Germline assignment: CDR1 LGHNA and CDR2 YSLEER. The CDR3 runs to 15 residues. CDR3 sequence reads: CASSQVGRGTGELFF. The CDR3 region has the DNA TGCGCCAGCAGCCAAGTTGGCAGGGGGACCGGGGAGCTGTTTTTT.

This clonotype appeared many times. This chain connects TRBV4-3 to TRBJ2-3; 11 bases line up with TRBD2. This CDR3 has 18 residues. Trimming removed 0 bases from V and 3 bases from J; junction bases left unmatched: 8. Germline loops: CDR1 LGHNA, CDR2 YSLEER. The CDR3 nucleotides are TGCGCCAGCAGCCAAGATGAAGCTAGCGGGGGGCGGACAGATACGCAGTATTTT. Encoded protein: CASSQDEASGGRTDTQYF.

This clonotype was recorded at least ten times. The rearrangement links TRBV7-9 to TRBJ1-6, with 8 bases that match TRBD1. Germline-derived CDR1 and CDR2 are SEHNR and FQNEAQ (reference sequence). The CDR3 loop spans 16 amino acids. Trimming removed 4 bases from V and 5 bases from J; junction bases left unmatched: 7. The CDR3 bases are TGTGCCAGCAGCTCGACCGGGACAGGACATAATTCACCCCTCCACTTT. It is translated as CASSSTGTGHNSPLHF.

This clonotype was counted many times. The rearrangement joins TRBV7-9 to TRBJ2-3; 14 nucleotides agree with TRBD2. Germline CDR1 is SEHNR and CDR2 is FQNEAQ (reference sequence). The ends lost 5 bases at V and 6 bases at J; junction bases unmatched: 7. The CDR3 length is 16 residues. Written as DNA, the CDR3 is TGTGCCAGCAGCCAGACTAGCGGGGGGGCCTTGGATACGCAGTATTTT. This encodes CASSQTSGGALDTQYF.

The J gene is TRBJ2-1, the V gene TRBV11-2; 7 positions match TRBD2. V lost 5 bases and J lost 3; bases outside the gene matches: 10. The CDR3 totals 16 residues. The germline gives CDR1 SGHAT, CDR2 FQNNGV. The CDR3 DNA follows: TGTGCCAGCAGCCCAGCGATCCAGCGGGGCTACAATGAGCAGTTCTTC. Amino acids: CASSPAIQRGYNEQFF.